This passage covers 26 T cell receptor beta chains from one sample sequenced in a study of diagnostic markers for celiac disease. TCRdb reprocessed the reads and keeps a single row for each CDR3 protein, giving no DNA. This repertoire includes 1,200 or so distinct CDR3 sequences. The sequenced material came from either unsorted cells or a sorted T cell fraction (not recorded which). The receptor source for this set is a human donor. This table probably holds off-target reads from a library built for another chain.

The chain combines TRBV20-1 with TRBJ2-1; TCRdb lists TRBD2, though no DNA is available to test this call. The CDR3 has 16 amino acids. Germline V CDR1 and CDR2: DFQATT, SNEGSKA (reference sequence). The CDR3 is CSASPRTSGSYNEQFF.

The chain employs TRBV28 and TRBJ1-6; as DNA is missing, the TRBD1 call by TCRdb cannot be tested. The germline CDR1 and CDR2 sequences are MDHEN and SYDVKM. CDR3 length: 16 amino acids. CDR3 residues: CASSPDRGRNYSPLHF.

The chain combines TRBV27 with TRBJ1-2; absent DNA, TCRdb's TRBD1 call cannot be checked. The CDR3 runs 16 residues. The V gene's germline CDR1 is MNHEY and CDR2 SMNVEV (reference sequence). CDR3 in amino acids: CASKPGTGGRYYGYTF.

V and J are TRBV12-3 or TRBV12-4 and TRBJ1-6. The CDR3 spans 14 residues. The CDR3 is CASSFATDNSPLHF.

The rearrangement uses TRBV30 and TRBJ2-2; lacking DNA, the TRBD2 call made by TCRdb goes unchecked. Germline CDR1 and CDR2: GTSNPN and SVGIG (reference sequence). The CDR3 totals 16 residues. The CDR3 loop reads CAWSPGRTSWTGELFF.

This clonotype is classed as medium-sized by frequency. V usage is TRBV6-2 or TRBV6-3 and J usage is TRBJ2-7. Germline CDR1 is MNHEY and CDR2 is SVGEGT. This CDR3 region has 11 residues. The CDR3 spells CASRDNNEQYF.

Judged by frequency, this clonotype is hyperexpanded. The chain joins TRBV20-1 to TRBJ1-6. Germline assignment: CDR1 DFQATT and CDR2 SNEGSKA (reference sequence). The CDR3 has 14 amino acids. CDR3 residues: CSAGRRGNNSPLHF.

According to its frequency, this clonotype is large (0.1 to 1%). J is TRBJ2-1 and V is TRBV3-1. The CDR3 is made up of 14 amino acids. CDR1 and CDR2 from the germline V gene are LGHDT and YNNKEL (reference sequence). CDR3: CASSQSGSYNEQFF.

The chain couples TRBV20-1 to TRBJ2-5; TCRdb's D gene call, TRBD1, goes unchecked for lack of DNA. The CDR3 length is 14 residues. Looked up from germline, CDR1 is DFQATT and CDR2 is SNEGSKA (reference sequence). The CDR3 reads CSALKGGVRETQYF.

This clonotype is classed as medium-sized by frequency. The V and J genes are TRBV24-1 and TRBJ2-3; the D call of TRBD1 rests on TCRdb alone, since no DNA is present to check it. CDR3 length: 19 amino acids. Germline CDR1 reads KGHDR; CDR2 reads SFDVKD. CDR3 sequence: CATSDSPWGTPSATDTQYF.

The gene calls are TRBV30 and TRBJ2-7; TCRdb outputs TRBD1, but without DNA this stays unchecked. The CDR3 consists of 13 residues. Per germline, CDR1 GTSNPN and CDR2 SVGIG (reference sequence). The CDR3: CAWSVGGGPLRYF. The entire variable domain, with the rest obtained from reference TRBV30 and TRBJ2-7, is as follows: SQTIHQWPATLVQPVGSPLSLECTVEGTSNPNLYWYRQAAGRGLQLLFYSVGIGQISSEVPQNLSASRPQDRQFILSSKKLLLSDSGFYLCAWSVGGGPLRYFGPGTRLTVT.

The chain links TRBV20-1 to TRBJ1-5; TCRdb selects TRBD1, and the lack of DNA leaves this call unchecked. Germline V lookup: CDR1 DFQATT, CDR2 SNEGSKA (reference sequence). This CDR3 has 13 residues. The chain's CDR3 is CSARTGGYQPQHF.

The rearrangement links TRBV20-1 to TRBJ2-1; TCRdb gives TRBD2 as the D gene, but with no DNA this cannot be confirmed. Per the germline V gene, CDR1 is DFQATT and CDR2 is SNEGSKA (reference sequence). This CDR3 contains 13 residues. CDR3 sequence: CSARLVSYNEQFF.

Measured by frequency, this clonotype is large. This chain joins TRBV12-3 or TRBV12-4 and TRBJ1-1. This CDR3 comprises 13 residues. This CDR3 reads CASSLSGVTEAFF.

The genes are TRBV27 and TRBJ2-1; TCRdb selects TRBD1, and the lack of DNA leaves this call unchecked. This CDR3 is built from 14 residues. The germline CDR1 and CDR2 sequences are MNHEY and SMNVEV (reference sequence). Here the CDR3 reads CASGPGTGKYEQFF.

The chain has TRBV25-1 and TRBJ2-7; lacking DNA, the TRBD2 call made by TCRdb goes unchecked. Germline V CDR1 and CDR2: MGHDK, SYGVNS. The CDR3 is 13 residues long. CDR3 sequence reads: CASSAKGLYEQYF.

This rearrangement joins TRBV4-3 to TRBJ2-3; TCRdb's D call of TRBD2 is untestable without DNA. This CDR3 is built from 15 residues. The germline V gene encodes CDR1 LGHNA and CDR2 YSLEER. This chain's CDR3 is CASSHSGGGTDTQYF.

V gene TRBV24-1 combines with J gene TRBJ2-1; TCRdb gives TRBD2 as the D gene, but with no DNA this cannot be confirmed. This CDR3 comprises 16 residues. Looked up from germline, CDR1 is KGHDR and CDR2 is SFDVKD. The CDR3 sequence: CATSDGTSPQGKGQFF.

The chain employs TRBV6-5 and TRBJ2-1; TCRdb designates TRBD2, a call that cannot be tested without DNA. This CDR3 has 17 amino acids. Looked up from germline, CDR1 is MNHEY and CDR2 is SVGAGI. The CDR3 sequence is CASSGLAGGPSYNEQFF.

This clonotype is medium-sized by frequency. This chain joins TRBV4-3 and TRBJ2-1; TCRdb's D gene call, TRBD2, goes unchecked for lack of DNA. The CDR3 is 16 residues long. Germline loops: CDR1 LGHNA, CDR2 YSLEER. CDR3 protein: CASSQGGSGGYNEQFF.

The CDR3 here is CASSLGWTPDYNSPLHF. V and J are TRBV5-1 and TRBJ1-6; TCRdb's assignment of TRBD1 cannot be checked, as there is no DNA. The germline V gene has CDR1 SGHRS and CDR2 YFSETQ. CDR3 length: 17 residues.

This clonotype is called medium-sized based on its frequency. This chain links TRBV12-3 or TRBV12-4 with TRBJ2-3. This CDR3 region has 12 residues. Here the CDR3 reads CASSKGTDTQYF.

Frequency places this clonotype as medium-sized. The chain couples TRBV24-1 to TRBJ2-1; TCRdb's D gene call, TRBD1, goes unchecked for lack of DNA. Germline V gene lookup returns CDR1 KGHDR and CDR2 SFDVKD. This CDR3 comprises 17 residues. CDR3 sequence: CATSDSDTPSAIHEQFF.

The chain recombines TRBV20-1 with TRBJ2-1; the TRBD1 assignment by TCRdb is unverifiable without DNA. The CDR3 loop spans 11 amino acids. Germline V CDR1 and CDR2: DFQATT, SNEGSKA (reference sequence). The CDR3 loop reads CSAVLGNEQFF.

This clonotype is labeled medium-sized based on frequency. The chain couples TRBV14 to TRBJ1-3; the D call of TRBD1 rests on TCRdb alone, since no DNA is present to check it. The CDR3 runs 16 residues. From germline, CDR1 is SGHDN and CDR2 FVKESK. The CDR3 is CASSQDLTTGGNTIYF. Full variable domain (remainder filled in from reference TRBV14 and TRBJ1-3): EAGVTQFPSHSVIEKGQTVTLRCDPISGHDNLYWYRRVMGKEIKFLLHFVKESKQDESGMPNNRFLAERTGGTYSTLKVQPAELEDSGVYFCASSQDLTTGGNTIYFGEGSWLTVV.

Considering frequency, this clonotype is medium-sized. The CDR3 sequence: CASSPGTGRNTQYF. The rearrangement uses TRBV7-9 and TRBJ2-3; TCRdb selects TRBD1, and the lack of DNA leaves this call unchecked. The germline V gene has CDR1 SEHNR and CDR2 FQNEAQ (reference sequence). This CDR3 comprises 14 residues.